These 7 T cell receptor beta chains were sequenced from one sample in a study of regulatory T cells in long-lasting Graves disease. Time point defined: persistent/refractory GD, antithyroid drugs over 5 years with positive TRAb. RNA extracted from PBMCs served as the sequencing template. Arm-PCR of CDR3 regions and iRepertoire HTBI primers were the basis on which TCR beta libraries were built. TCRdb independently ran MiXCR on the multiplex PCR reads; one entry per CDR3 protein. The table records more than 300,000 distinct CDR3 sequences, roughly 21% of them present only once. The input for sequencing was peripheral blood mononuclear cells (PBMCs), taken when the disease was refractory, from a patient treated with antithyroid drugs. The receptors shown here come from a female donor with Graves disease.

The V gene is TRBV6-5, the J gene TRBJ1-4, with TRBD1 matching over 10 bases. This CDR3 region has 14 residues. Losses at the gene ends were 2 bases for V and 8 bases for J; bases not matched to a gene: 2. Germline CDR1 reads MNHEY; CDR2 reads SVGAGI. The CDR3 DNA reads as TGTGCCAGCAGTTACGGACAGGGGGAAGAAAAACTGTTTTTT. Its protein is CASSYGQGEEKLFF.

Only a few counts were recorded for this clonotype. The rearrangement uses TRBV15 and TRBJ2-7; 9 bases fit TRBD2. J was trimmed by 4 bases and V by 5 bases; bases with no gene match: 9. Germline lookup yields CDR1 LNHNV and CDR2 YYDKDF (reference sequence). The CDR3 is 15 amino acids. CDR3: CATSGSYSGSYEQYF. The CDR3 nucleotides read TGTGCCACCAGCGGATCTTATAGCGGGAGTTACGAGCAGTACTTC.

This chain uses TRBV24-1 with TRBJ1-5; TRBD1 is a possible D gene (5 bases). CDR1 and CDR2 (germline): KGHDR, SFDVKD. CDR3 size: 14 residues. Trimming stripped 4 bases from V and 5 bases from J, with 11 bases between. This chain's CDR3 is CATSESGFYQPQHF. For the CDR3, the DNA is TGTGCCACCAGTGAATCAGGGTTCTATCAGCCCCAGCATTTT.

The rearrangement joins TRBV6-2 or TRBV6-3 to TRBJ2-7, with 7 positions matching TRBD2. CDR1 is MNHEY and CDR2 is SVGEGT in the germline V gene. This CDR3 contains 15 residues. After removal of 4 bases from V and 0 bases from J, the junction contained 6 bases not matched to a gene. The CDR3 loop reads CASSFRGEYSYEQYF. The CDR3 nucleotides read TGTGCCAGCAGTTTTCGGGGGGAGTACTCCTACGAGCAGTACTTC.

This clonotype showed up just a few times. The chain is built from TRBV6-5 and TRBJ2-3; D uncertain. V was clipped by 0 bases and J by 6 bases, with 10 bases between them. The CDR3 is 14 residues long. Germline loops: CDR1 MNHEY, CDR2 SVGAGI. The CDR3, as DNA: TGTGCCAGCAGTTACTCACGAGGCCGGGATACGCAGTATTTT. Protein: CASSYSRGRDTQYF.

This clonotype was counted at least ten times. The genes are TRBV6-1 and TRBJ1-5; D gene unclear. V lost 6 bases and J lost 5, with 20 bases in between. The CDR3 is 16 amino acids. Germline CDR1 is MNHNS and CDR2 is SASEGT. CDR3 bases: TGTGCCAGCAGCCCTCTTAGGAGGGCCAAGGATCAGCCCCAGCATTTT. Translating gives CASSPLRRAKDQPQHF.

The chain couples TRBV4-3 to TRBJ1-1; TRBD1 is a possible D gene (5 bases). Germline V CDR1 and CDR2: LGHNA, YSLEER. Trimming took off 1 base at V and 1 base at J, with 16 bases between the two ends. This CDR3 comprises 17 residues. Written as DNA, the CDR3 is TGCGCCAGCAGCCAAGGAACCTGGGGCGGACAGAACACTGAAGCTTTCTTT. Encoded protein: CASSQGTWGGQNTEAFF.